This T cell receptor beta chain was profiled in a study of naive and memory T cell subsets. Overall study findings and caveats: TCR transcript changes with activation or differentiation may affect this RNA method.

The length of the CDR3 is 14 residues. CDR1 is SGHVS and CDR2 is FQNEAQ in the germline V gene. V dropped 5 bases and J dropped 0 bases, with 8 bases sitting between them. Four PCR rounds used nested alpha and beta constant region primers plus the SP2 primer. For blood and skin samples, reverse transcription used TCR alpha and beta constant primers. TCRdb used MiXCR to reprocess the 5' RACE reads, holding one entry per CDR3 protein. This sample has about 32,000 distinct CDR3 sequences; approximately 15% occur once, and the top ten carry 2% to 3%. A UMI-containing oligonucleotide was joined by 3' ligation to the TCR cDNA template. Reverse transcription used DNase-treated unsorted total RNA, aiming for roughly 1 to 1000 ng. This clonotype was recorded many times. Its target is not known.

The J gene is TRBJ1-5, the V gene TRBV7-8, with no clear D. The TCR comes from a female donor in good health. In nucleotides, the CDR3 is TGTGCCAGCAGCCTCCCGTATAGCAATCAGCCCCAGCATTTT. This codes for CASSLPYSNQPQHF.